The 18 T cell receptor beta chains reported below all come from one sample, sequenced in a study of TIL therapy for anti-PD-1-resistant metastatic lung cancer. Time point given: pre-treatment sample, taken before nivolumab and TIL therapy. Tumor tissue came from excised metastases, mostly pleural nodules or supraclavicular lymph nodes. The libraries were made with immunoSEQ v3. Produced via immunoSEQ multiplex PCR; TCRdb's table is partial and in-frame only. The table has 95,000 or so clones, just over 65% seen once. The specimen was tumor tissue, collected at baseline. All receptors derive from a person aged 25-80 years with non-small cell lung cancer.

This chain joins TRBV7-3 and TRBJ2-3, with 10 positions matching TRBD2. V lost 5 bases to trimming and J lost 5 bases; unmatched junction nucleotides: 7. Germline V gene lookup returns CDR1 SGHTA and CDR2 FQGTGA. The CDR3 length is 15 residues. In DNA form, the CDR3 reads TGTGCCAGCAGCCCTACTAGCGGGGCCCGAGATACGCAGTATTTT. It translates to CASSPTSGARDTQYF. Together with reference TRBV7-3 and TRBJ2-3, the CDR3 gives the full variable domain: GAGVSQTPSNKVTEKGKYVELRCDPISGHTALYWYRQSLGQGPEFLIYFQGTGAADDSGLPNDRFFAVRPEGSVSTLKIQRTERGDSAVYLCASSPTSGARDTQYFGPGTRLTVL.

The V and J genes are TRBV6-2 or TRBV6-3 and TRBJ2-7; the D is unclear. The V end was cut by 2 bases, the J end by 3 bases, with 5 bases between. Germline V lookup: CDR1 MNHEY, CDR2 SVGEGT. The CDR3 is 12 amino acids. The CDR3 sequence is CASSYDNYEQYF. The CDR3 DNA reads TGTGCCAGCAGTTACGACAACTACGAGCAGTACTTC.

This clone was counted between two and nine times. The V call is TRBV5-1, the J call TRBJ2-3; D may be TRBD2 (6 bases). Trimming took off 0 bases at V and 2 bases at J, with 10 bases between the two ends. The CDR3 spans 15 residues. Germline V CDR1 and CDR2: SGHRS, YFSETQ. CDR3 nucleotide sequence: TGCGCCAGCAGCTTGGGGGAGGATTTCACAGATACGCAGTATTTT. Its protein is CASSLGEDFTDTQYF.

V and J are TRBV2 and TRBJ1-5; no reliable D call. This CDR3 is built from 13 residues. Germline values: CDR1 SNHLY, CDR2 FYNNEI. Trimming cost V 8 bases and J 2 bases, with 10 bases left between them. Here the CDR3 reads CASQRERNQPQHF. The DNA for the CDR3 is TGTGCCAGCCAACGGGAGCGCAATCAGCCCCAGCATTTT.

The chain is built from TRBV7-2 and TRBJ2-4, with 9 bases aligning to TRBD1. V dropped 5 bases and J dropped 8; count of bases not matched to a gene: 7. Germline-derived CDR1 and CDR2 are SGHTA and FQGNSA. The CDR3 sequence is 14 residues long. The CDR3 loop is CASSPGQGRDIQYF. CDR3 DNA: TGTGCCAGCAGCCCCGGACAGGGGAGAGACATTCAGTACTTC. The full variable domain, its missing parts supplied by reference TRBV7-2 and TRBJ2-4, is GAGVSQSPSNKVTEKGKDVELRCDPISGHTALYWYRQSLGQGLEFLIYFQGNSAPDKSGLPSDRFSAERTGGSVSTLTIQRTQQEDSAVYLCASSPGQGRDIQYFGAGTRLSVL.

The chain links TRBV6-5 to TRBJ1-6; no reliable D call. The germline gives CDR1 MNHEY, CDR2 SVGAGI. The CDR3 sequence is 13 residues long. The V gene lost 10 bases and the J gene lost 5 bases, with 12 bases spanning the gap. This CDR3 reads CATQPGNNSPLHF. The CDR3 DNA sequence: TGTGCCACTCAACCGGGAAATAATTCACCCCTCCACTTT.

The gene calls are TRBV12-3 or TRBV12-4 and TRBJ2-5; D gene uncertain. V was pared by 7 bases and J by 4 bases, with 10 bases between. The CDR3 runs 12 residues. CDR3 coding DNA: TGTGCCAGCATCGGAGAGACAGAGACCCAGTACTTC. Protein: CASIGETETQYF.

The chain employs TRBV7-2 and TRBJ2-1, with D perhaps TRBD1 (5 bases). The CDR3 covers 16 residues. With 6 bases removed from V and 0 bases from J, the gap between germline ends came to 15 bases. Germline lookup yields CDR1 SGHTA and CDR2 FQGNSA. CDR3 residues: CASRAGFVGSYNEQFF. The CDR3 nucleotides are TGTGCCAGCAGAGCAGGGTTTGTGGGCTCCTACAATGAGCAGTTCTTC. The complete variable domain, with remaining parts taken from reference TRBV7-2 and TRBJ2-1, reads GAGVSQSPSNKVTEKGKDVELRCDPISGHTALYWYRQSLGQGLEFLIYFQGNSAPDKSGLPSDRFSAERTGGSVSTLTIQRTQQEDSAVYLCASRAGFVGSYNEQFFGPGTRLTVL.

The CDR3 nucleotides read TGTGCCAGCCGGCCGACGGGGGGGGCACCAGATACGCAGTATTTT. Protein: CASRPTGGAPDTQYF. The V gene is TRBV3-1 (or the pseudogene TRBV3-2), the J gene TRBJ2-3, with 8 nucleotides matching TRBD2. The germline V gene has CDR1 LGHDT and CDR2 YNNKEL (reference sequence). The CDR3 extends over 15 amino acids. The J segment lost 4 bases and the V segment lost 8 bases, leaving 11 bases of the junction unmatched.

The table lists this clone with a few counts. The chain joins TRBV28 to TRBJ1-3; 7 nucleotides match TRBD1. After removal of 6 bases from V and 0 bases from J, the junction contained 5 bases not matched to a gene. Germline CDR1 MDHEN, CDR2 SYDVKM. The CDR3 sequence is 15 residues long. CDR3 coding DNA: TGTGCCAGCAGCCTAGGACAGGCCTCTGGAAACACCATATATTTT. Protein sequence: CASSLGQASGNTIYF.

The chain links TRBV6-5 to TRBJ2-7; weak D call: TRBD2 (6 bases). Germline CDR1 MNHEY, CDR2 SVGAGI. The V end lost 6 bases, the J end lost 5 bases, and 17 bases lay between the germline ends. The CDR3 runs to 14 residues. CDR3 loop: CASRNGGAQDEQYF. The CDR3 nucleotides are TGTGCCAGCAGAAATGGAGGGGCGCAGGACGAGCAGTACTTC.

DNA of the CDR3: TGTGCCAGCAGTCGGTCGGACGAGCAGTACTTC. Translating gives CASSRSDEQYF. This chain connects TRBV12-3 or TRBV12-4 to TRBJ2-7, with D unresolved. This CDR3 region has 11 residues. The ends were cut back, 5 bases at V and 5 bases at J, with 7 bases in the middle.

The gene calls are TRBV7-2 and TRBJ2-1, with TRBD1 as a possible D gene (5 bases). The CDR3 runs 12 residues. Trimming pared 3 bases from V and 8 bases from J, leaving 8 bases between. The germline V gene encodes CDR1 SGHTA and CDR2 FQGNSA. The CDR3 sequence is CASSLQGYEQFF. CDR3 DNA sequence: TGTGCCAGCAGCTTGCAGGGATATGAGCAGTTCTTC.

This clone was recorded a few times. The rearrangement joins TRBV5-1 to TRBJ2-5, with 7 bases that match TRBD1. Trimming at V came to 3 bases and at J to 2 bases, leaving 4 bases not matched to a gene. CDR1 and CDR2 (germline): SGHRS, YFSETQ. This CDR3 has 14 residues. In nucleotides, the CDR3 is TGCGCCAGCAGCTATGACAGGGAGCAAGAGACCCAGTACTTC. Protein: CASSYDREQETQYF. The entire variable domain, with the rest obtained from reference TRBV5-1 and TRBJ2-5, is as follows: KAGVTQTPRYLIKTRGQQVTLSCSPISGHRSVSWYQQTPGQGLQFLFEYFSETQRNKGNFPGRFSGRQFSNSRSEMNVSTLELGDSALYLCASSYDREQETQYFGPGTRLLVL.

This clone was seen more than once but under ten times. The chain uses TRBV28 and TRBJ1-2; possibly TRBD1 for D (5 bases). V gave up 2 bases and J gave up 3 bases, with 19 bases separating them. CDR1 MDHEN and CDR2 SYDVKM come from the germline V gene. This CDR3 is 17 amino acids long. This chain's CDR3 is CASSLLQGGKSDYGYTF. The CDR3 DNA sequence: TGTGCCAGCAGTTTACTTCAGGGCGGGAAATCGGACTATGGCTACACCTTC.

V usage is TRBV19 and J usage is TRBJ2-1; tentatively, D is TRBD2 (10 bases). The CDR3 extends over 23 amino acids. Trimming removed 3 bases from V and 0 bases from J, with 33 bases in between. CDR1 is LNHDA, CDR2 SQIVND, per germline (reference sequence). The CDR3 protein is CASSITGLGTGRSGRVSYNEQFF. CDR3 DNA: TGTGCCAGTAGTATTACGGGACTAGGGACAGGGCGCAGCGGGAGGGTCTCCTACAATGAGCAGTTCTTC.

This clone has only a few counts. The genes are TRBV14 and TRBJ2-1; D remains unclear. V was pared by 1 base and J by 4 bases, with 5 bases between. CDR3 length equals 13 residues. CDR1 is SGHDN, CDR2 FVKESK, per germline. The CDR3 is CASSQVRYNEQFF. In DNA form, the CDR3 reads TGTGCCAGCAGCCAAGTCCGGTACAATGAGCAGTTCTTC. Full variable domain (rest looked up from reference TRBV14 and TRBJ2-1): EAGVTQFPSHSVIEKGQTVTLRCDPISGHDNLYWYRRVMGKEIKFLLHFVKESKQDESGMPNNRFLAERTGGTYSTLKVQPAELEDSGVYFCASSQVRYNEQFFGPGTRLTVL.

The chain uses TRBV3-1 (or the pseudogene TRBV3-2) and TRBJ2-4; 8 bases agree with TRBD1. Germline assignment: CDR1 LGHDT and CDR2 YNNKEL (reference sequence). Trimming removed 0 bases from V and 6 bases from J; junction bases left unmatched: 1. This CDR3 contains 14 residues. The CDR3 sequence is CASSQEDRGNIQYF. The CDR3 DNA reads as TGTGCCAGCAGCCAAGAAGACAGGGGAAACATTCAGTACTTC.